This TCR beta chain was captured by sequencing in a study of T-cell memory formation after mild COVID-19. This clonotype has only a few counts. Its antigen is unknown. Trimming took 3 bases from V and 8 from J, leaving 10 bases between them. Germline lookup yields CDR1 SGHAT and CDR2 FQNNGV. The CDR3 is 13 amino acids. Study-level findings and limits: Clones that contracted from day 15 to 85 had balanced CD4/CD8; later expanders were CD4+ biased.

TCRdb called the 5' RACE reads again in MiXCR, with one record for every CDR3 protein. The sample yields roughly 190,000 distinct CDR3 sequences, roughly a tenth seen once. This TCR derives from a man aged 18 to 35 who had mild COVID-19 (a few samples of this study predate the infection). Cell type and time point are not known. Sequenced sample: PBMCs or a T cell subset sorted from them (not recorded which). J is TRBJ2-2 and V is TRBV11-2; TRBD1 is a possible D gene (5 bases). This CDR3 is CASSFRASGELFF. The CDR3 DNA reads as TGTGCCAGCAGCTTCAGGGCATCAGGGGAGCTGTTTTTT.